This T cell receptor beta chain was identified during a study of identical twins. Findings of the study overall: For out-of-frame alpha sequences shared by twins, low generation probability was in excess. Modelling underestimated the level of out-of-frame TCR alpha sharing observed in monozygotic twins.

Carrying unique molecular identifiers, the cDNA also gained a universal primer site through template switching. TCRdb re-called the 5' RACE reads with MiXCR, one entry per CDR3 protein. This sample has approximately 490,000 distinct CDR3 sequences, with approximately 20% found just once. This clonotype was detected only a few times. The target antigen is unknown. CDR1 and CDR2 (germline): SGHRS, YFSETQ. Trimming stripped 0 bases from V and 7 bases from J, with 14 bases between. The CDR3 has 15 amino acids. In addition, the sample was reused for a study of yellow fever vaccine responses in identical twins.

This clonotype was sampled from a woman between 18 and 29 years old in good health. The rearrangement links TRBV5-1 to TRBJ2-1; D may correspond to TRBD1 or TRBD2 (5 bases each). What was sequenced was CD4+ T cells sorted from blood. DNA for the CDR3: TGCGCCAGCAGCTTGGTGGGGGACCCTGTGAATGAGCAGTTCTTC. Amino acids: CASSLVGDPVNEQFF.